The clone carrying this T cell receptor (beta chain) came up a few times. Its antigen remains unidentified. These data come from a study of blood T cells in healthy people across ages. Study-level results: Naive T cell percentage showed a strong correlation with the diversity of TCR beta. The CMV status of each donor remained undetermined, and this could have confounded shifts in expanded clonotypes.

Individuals who donated were healthy Caucasians from Russia aged roughly 6 to 100. A second PCR of roughly 7 to 11 cycles used a sample-barcoded 5' primer and a J-beta primer mix. Each cDNA molecule carried a tag from a template-switch adaptor that contained 12 random nucleotides. TCRdb redid the calling of the 5' RACE reads with MiXCR, one entry per CDR3 protein. This repertoire shows about 970,000 distinct CDR3 sequences, 51% found once; its top ten account for roughly 23%. This CDR3 has 15 residues. Looked up from germline, CDR1 is LGHDT and CDR2 is YNNKEL (reference sequence). V lost 0 bases, J lost 5 bases, and 4 bases stayed unmatched.

Source material: blood. This clonotype was obtained from a woman aged 55-75 years in good health. V is TRBV3-1 and J is TRBJ2-5, with 9 bases aligning to TRBD2. CDR3 in DNA: TGTGCCAGCAGCCAAGATTTTAGCGGGAGTGAGACCCAGTACTTC. Protein: CASSQDFSGSETQYF.